This T cell receptor beta chain was sequenced during a study of molecular identifiers for immune sequencing clone quantification. Looking at the study overall: Split five ways in replicates, RNA from approximately 20,000 or 100,000 naive CD8 cells had four portions sequenced.

MiXCR, run by TCRdb on the PCR reads, gives a single entry per CDR3 protein. Among 600,000 to 650,000 distinct CDR3 sequences listed, around 20% were seen once. Study-wide findings and caveats: Jurkat TCR RNA that was spiked in from one cell was reportedly detectable among around 1 million naive cells.

There are many counts of this clonotype. Its antigen is unidentified. The CDR3 extends over 17 amino acids. Germline assignment: CDR1 LGHNA and CDR2 YSLEER. Trimming left V 4 bases short and J 0 bases short, with 18 bases between. This sequence joins TRBV4-3 and TRBJ1-2, with D perhaps matching TRBD1 (5 bases). The sequence derives from a human donor in good health. Some libraries in this study had Jurkat cell RNA spiked in. Material for sequencing was naive CD8+ T cells from blood, with Jurkat cell RNA spiked in. Noted subset: FACS-sorted CD8+CD4-CCR7+CD45RA+ naive T cells. Here the CDR3 reads CASSRDGAGLTNYGYTF. The CDR3 nucleotides read TGCGCCAGCAGCCGAGACGGGGCGGGCCTTACTAACTATGGCTACACCTTC.